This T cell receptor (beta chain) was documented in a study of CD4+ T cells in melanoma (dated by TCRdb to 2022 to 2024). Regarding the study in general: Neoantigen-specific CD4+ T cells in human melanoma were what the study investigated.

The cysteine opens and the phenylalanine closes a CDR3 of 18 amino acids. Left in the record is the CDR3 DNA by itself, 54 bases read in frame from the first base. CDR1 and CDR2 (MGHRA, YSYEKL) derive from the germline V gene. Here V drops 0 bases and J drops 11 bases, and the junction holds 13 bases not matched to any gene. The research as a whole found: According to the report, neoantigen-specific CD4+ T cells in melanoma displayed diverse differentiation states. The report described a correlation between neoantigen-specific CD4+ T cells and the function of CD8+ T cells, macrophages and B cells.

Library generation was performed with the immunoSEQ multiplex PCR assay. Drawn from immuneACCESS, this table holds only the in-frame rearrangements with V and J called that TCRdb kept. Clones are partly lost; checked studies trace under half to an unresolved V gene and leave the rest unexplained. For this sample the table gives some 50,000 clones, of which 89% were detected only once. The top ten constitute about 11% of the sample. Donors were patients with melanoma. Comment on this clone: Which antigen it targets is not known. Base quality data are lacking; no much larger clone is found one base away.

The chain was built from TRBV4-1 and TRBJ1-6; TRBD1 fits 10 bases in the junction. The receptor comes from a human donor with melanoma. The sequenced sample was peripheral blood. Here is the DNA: TGCGCCAGCAGCCAAGATAAGATACTGGACAGGGGGTCTACACCCCTCCACTTT. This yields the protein CASSQDKILDRGSTPLHF.